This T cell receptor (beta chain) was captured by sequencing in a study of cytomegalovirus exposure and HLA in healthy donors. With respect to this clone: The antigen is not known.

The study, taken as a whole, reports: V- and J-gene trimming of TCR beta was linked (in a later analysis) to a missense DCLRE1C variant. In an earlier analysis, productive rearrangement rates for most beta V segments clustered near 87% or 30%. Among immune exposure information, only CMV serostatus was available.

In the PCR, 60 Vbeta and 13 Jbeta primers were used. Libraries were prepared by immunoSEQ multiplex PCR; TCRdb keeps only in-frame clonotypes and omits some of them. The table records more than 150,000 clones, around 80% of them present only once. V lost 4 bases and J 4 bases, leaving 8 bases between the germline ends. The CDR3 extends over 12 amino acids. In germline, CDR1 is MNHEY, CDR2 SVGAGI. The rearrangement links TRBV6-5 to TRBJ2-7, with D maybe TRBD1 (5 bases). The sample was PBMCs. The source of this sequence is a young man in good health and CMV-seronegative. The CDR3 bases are TGTGCCAGCAGTTCAGGGCAATACGAGCAGTACTTC. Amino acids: CASSSGQYEQYF.